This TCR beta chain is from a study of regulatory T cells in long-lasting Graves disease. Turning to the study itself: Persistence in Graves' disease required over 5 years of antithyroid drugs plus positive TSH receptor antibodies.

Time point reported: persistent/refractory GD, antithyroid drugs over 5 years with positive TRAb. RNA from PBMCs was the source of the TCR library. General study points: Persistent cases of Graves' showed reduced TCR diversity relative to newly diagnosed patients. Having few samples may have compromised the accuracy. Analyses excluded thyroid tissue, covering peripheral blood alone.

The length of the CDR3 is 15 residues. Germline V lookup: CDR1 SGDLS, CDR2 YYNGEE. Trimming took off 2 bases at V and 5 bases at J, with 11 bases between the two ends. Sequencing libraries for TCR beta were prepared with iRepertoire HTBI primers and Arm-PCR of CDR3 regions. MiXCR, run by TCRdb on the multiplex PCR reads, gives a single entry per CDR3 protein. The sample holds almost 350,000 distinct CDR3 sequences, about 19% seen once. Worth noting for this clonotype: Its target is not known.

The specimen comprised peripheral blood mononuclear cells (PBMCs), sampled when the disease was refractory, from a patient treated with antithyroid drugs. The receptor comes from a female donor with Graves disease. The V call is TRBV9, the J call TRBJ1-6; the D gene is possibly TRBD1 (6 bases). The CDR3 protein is CASSVARGNNSPLHF. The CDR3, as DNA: TGTGCCAGCAGCGTGGCCAGGGGAAATAATTCACCCCTCCACTTT.